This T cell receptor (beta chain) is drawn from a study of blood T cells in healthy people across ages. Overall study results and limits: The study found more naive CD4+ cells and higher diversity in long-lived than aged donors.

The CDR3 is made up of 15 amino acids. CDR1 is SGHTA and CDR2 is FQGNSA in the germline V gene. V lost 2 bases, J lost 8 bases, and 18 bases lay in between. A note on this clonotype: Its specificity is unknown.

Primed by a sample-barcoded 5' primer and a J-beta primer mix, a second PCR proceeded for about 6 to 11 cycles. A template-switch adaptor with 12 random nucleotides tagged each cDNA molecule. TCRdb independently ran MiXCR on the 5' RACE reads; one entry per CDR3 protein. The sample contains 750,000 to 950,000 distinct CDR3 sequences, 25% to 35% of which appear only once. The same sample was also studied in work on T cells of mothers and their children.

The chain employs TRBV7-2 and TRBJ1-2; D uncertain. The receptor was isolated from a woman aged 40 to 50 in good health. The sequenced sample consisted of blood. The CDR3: CTSSLLSGVGYGYTF. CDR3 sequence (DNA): TGTACCAGCAGCTTACTCAGCGGAGTAGGGTACGGCTACACCTTC.